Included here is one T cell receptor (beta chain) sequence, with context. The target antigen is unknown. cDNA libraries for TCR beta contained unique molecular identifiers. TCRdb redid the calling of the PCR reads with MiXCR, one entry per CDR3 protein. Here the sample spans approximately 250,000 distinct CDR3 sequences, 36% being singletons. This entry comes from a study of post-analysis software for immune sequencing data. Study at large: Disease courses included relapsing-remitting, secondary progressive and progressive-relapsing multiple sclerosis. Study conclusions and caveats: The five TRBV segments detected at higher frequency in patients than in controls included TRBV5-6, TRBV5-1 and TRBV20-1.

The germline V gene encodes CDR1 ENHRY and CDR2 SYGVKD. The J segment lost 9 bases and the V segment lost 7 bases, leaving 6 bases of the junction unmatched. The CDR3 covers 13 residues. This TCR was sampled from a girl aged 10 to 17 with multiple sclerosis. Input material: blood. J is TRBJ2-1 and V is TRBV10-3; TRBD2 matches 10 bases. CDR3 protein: CAIKAGGPSEQFF. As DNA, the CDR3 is TGTGCCATCAAAGCGGGAGGGCCCAGTGAGCAGTTCTTC.